The 19 T cell receptor beta chains below come from one sample, sequenced in a study of control samples from healthy donors and cancer patients. Assay: immunoSEQ multiplex PCR; the TCRdb copy retains only in-frame clones and omits some. The table includes about 100,000 clones, around 88% detected once. Sample: blood. The receptors shown here come from a man aged 25 to 40 in good health.

This clone was found a few times. The rearrangement joins TRBV2 to TRBJ2-2; tentatively, D is TRBD2 (6 bases). V was trimmed by 6 bases and J by 8 bases, leaving 13 bases between them. This CDR3 region has 13 residues. CDR1 SNHLY and CDR2 FYNNEI come from the germline V gene. Here the CDR3 reads CASRRAGSGELFF. DNA for the CDR3: TGTGCCAGCAGGAGAGCGGGTTCTGGGGAGCTGTTTTTT.

The chain has TRBV5-1 and TRBJ1-1; 7 bases map to TRBD1. The CDR3 spans 16 residues. CDR1 is SGHRS, CDR2 YFSETQ, per germline. V dropped 0 bases and J dropped 1; count of bases not matched to a gene: 6. CDR3 in amino acids: CASSLGTGVPNTEAFF. DNA of the CDR3: TGCGCCAGCAGCTTGGGTACAGGGGTACCGAACACTGAAGCTTTCTTT.

This clone was counted a few times. The J gene is TRBJ2-7, the V gene TRBV29-1; 9 bases align to TRBD1. V gave up 7 bases and J gave up 5 bases; unmatched junction bases: 3. Looked up from germline, CDR1 is SQVTM and CDR2 is ANQGSEA. This CDR3 is 11 amino acids long. The CDR3 sequence: CSGGQGNEQYF. DNA of the CDR3: TGCAGCGGCGGACAGGGGAACGAGCAGTACTTC.

The V and J genes are TRBV4-3 and TRBJ2-7; 9 bases map to TRBD1. Trimming removed 0 bases from V and 6 bases from J; junction bases left unmatched: 12. Germline V gives CDR1 LGHNA, CDR2 YSLEER. The CDR3 has 17 amino acids. CDR3 in DNA: TGCGCCAGCAGCCAAGATCGTTTCCGGGACAGGGATGCCGAGCAGTACTTC. Amino acid sequence: CASSQDRFRDRDAEQYF.

The rearrangement uses TRBV6-6 and TRBJ2-5; possible D gene TRBD1, 5 bases. This CDR3 has 14 amino acids. Trimming took off 7 bases at V and 1 base at J, with 13 bases between the two ends. From germline, CDR1 is MNHNY and CDR2 SVGAGI (reference sequence). The CDR3 protein is CASTLDSAQETQYF. The CDR3 nucleotides read TGTGCCAGCACCTTAGACAGCGCCCAAGAGACCCAGTACTTC.

This clone was picked up a small number of times. This sequence joins TRBV19 and TRBJ1-5; D unclear. The germline V gene has CDR1 LNHDA and CDR2 SQIVND (reference sequence). V lost 5 bases and J lost 4, with 9 bases in between. The CDR3 extends over 13 amino acids. The DNA for the CDR3 is TGTGCCAGTAGTGGCCACACGAATCAGCCCCAGCATTTT. Translated: CASSGHTNQPQHF.

The chain employs TRBV6-5 and TRBJ2-7, with TRBD2 identical over 7 bases. CDR1 and CDR2 from the germline V gene are MNHEY and SVGAGI. The trim removed 0 bases at V and 4 bases at J, leaving 6 bases unmatched. The CDR3 consists of 15 residues. The CDR3 bases are TGTGCCAGCAGTTACTCTGGCCTAGCGGAATACGAGCAGTACTTC. This translates into CASSYSGLAEYEQYF.

The V and J genes are TRBV5-1 and TRBJ2-5; 7 bases align to TRBD1. V shed 4 bases and J 2 bases; nucleotides not matched to a gene: 8. The CDR3 consists of 15 residues. Germline CDR1 reads SGHRS; CDR2 reads YFSETQ. The CDR3 protein is CASSTGQAEQETQYF. Written as DNA, the CDR3 is TGCGCCAGCAGCACCGGACAGGCAGAGCAAGAGACCCAGTACTTC.

V and J are TRBV18 and TRBJ2-1; maybe TRBD1 (6 bases). Trimming stripped 6 bases from V and 5 bases from J, with 17 bases between. CDR1 KGHSH and CDR2 LQKENI come from the germline V gene. This CDR3 has 15 amino acids. In nucleotides, the CDR3 is TGTGCCAGCTCGCAAGCTACTACAGGGCACAATGAGCAGTTCTTC. Residues: CASSQATTGHNEQFF.

The chain is built from TRBV2 and TRBJ2-2, with D unclear. CDR1 SNHLY and CDR2 FYNNEI come from the germline V gene. V lost 6 bases and J lost 7, with 6 bases in between. The CDR3 covers 11 residues. DNA of the CDR3: TGTGCCAGCAGAGACAACGGGGAGCTGTTTTTT. Translating it yields CASRDNGELFF.

The rearrangement links TRBV19 to TRBJ1-6; perhaps TRBD1 as D (6 bases). The ends were cut back, 6 bases at V and 8 bases at J, with 11 bases in the middle. The germline gives CDR1 LNHDA, CDR2 SQIVND (reference sequence). The CDR3 length is 13 residues. CDR3 protein: CASRHRVDSPLHF. The CDR3 DNA sequence: TGTGCCAGTAGACACAGGGTTGATTCACCCCTCCACTTT.

The chain is built from TRBV9 and TRBJ2-2, with no clear D. The CDR3 length is 16 residues. Germline CDR1 is SGDLS and CDR2 is YYNGEE. V was trimmed by 3 bases and J by 0 bases, leaving 12 bases between them. The CDR3 DNA is TGTGCCAGCAGCGCTTTCCTATACCCGAACACCGGGGAGCTGTTTTTT. Translating gives CASSAFLYPNTGELFF.

The V and J genes are TRBV7-9 and TRBJ1-6; perhaps TRBD1 as D (5 bases). In germline, CDR1 is SEHNR, CDR2 FQNEAQ (reference sequence). This CDR3 is 12 amino acids long. V lost 3 bases to trimming and J lost 9 bases, with 6 bases between them. The CDR3 DNA follows: TGTGCCAGCAGCTTGGGGGGTTCACCCCTCCACTTT. Translation gives CASSLGGSPLHF.

This clone was seen just once. This chain uses TRBV6-6 with TRBJ1-1; 10 bases map to TRBD1. The V and J ends lost 4 bases and 4 bases, in that order; junction bases with no gene match: 6. This CDR3 comprises 15 residues. Germline V gene data show CDR1 as MNHNY and CDR2 as SVGAGI (reference sequence). The CDR3 bases are TGTGCCAGCAGTTCGACAGGGGGCAGGGGCACTGAAGCTTTCTTT. This sequence encodes CASSSTGGRGTEAFF.

CDR3 nucleotides: TGTGCCAGCAGCTTAGCCATGGTGACCCAGTACTTC. Its protein is CASSLAMVTQYF. This chain joins TRBV11-2 and TRBJ2-5; no definite D call. CDR1 and CDR2 from the germline V gene are SGHAT and FQNNGV. V was cut by 1 base and J by 7 bases, with 7 bases left in between. CDR3 size: 12 residues.

The rearrangement uses TRBV7-2 and TRBJ1-3; 7 bases fit TRBD1. CDR1 SGHTA and CDR2 FQGNSA come from the germline V gene. This CDR3 is 16 amino acids long. Losses at the gene ends were 1 base for V and 4 bases for J; bases not matched to a gene: 7. CDR3 in DNA: TGTGCCAGCAGCTTAGGCCGACAGGGTACAGGAAACACCATATATTTT. The encoded protein is CASSLGRQGTGNTIYF.

The chain joins TRBV5-1 to TRBJ2-7; 7 bases map to TRBD2. From germline, CDR1 is SGHRS and CDR2 YFSETQ. This CDR3 spans 16 amino acids. V trimming: 0 bases; J trimming: 0 bases; junction bases outside the gene matches: 6. The CDR3: CASSLDASGSSYEQYF. For the CDR3, the DNA is TGCGCCAGCAGCTTGGACGCTAGCGGATCCTCCTACGAGCAGTACTTC. The full variable domain, with the rest looked up from reference TRBV5-1 and TRBJ2-7, is KAGVTQTPRYLIKTRGQQVTLSCSPISGHRSVSWYQQTPGQGLQFLFEYFSETQRNKGNFPGRFSGRQFSNSRSEMNVSTLELGDSALYLCASSLDASGSSYEQYFGPGTRLTVT.

The gene calls are TRBV7-6 and TRBJ2-4, with D perhaps matching TRBD1 or TRBD2 (5 bases each). This CDR3 is built from 21 residues. In germline, CDR1 is SGHVS, CDR2 FNYEAQ. Trimming removed 5 bases at V and 0 bases at J, with 29 bases between. This CDR3 is CASSPTIGTSRAFLAKNIQYF. In nucleotides, the CDR3 is TGTGCCAGCAGCCCCACCATTGGGACCTCCAGGGCCTTTCTAGCCAAAAACATTCAGTACTTC.

This chain links TRBV27 with TRBJ2-7, with 7 bases aligning to TRBD1. Germline V gene data show CDR1 as MNHEY and CDR2 as SMNVEV (reference sequence). The V segment lost 5 bases and the J segment 3 bases; nucleotides outside the gene matches: 10. The CDR3 sequence is 15 residues long. CDR3 bases: TGTGCCAGCAGTAAGGTCCGGGACAGTAACTACGAGCAGTACTTC. Translation gives CASSKVRDSNYEQYF.